This entry is about one TCR beta chain. The antigen remains unidentified. Method: immunoSEQ multiplex PCR; TCRdb's copy keeps in-frame clones and lacks some. The sample has tens of thousands of clones, 89% seen once; the top ten hold around 0.38%. The CDR3 is made up of 14 amino acids. The V gene lost 7 bases and the J gene lost 4 bases, with 14 bases spanning the gap. Germline V gene sequence: CDR1 MNHNS, CDR2 SASEGT. The data derive from a study of OX40 agonist ivuxolimab in advanced cancers. Study-wide context: Patients received the agonistic anti-OX40 (CD134) antibody ivuxolimab. Enrollees could have had prior anti-PD-1, anti-PD-L1 or anti-CTLA-4 therapy, which about 42% had received. General study results and limits: Compared with CD4+, CD8+ T cells on average had more expanded clones. Expansion of clones was among the lowest in partial responders at 0.1-3.0 mg/kg.

Here the sequenced sample was CD4+ or CD8+ T cells sorted from blood, taken in a trial of the OX40 agonist ivuxolimab. J is TRBJ1-3 and V is TRBV6-1; unclear D gene. The source of this sequence is an adult with an advanced solid tumor such as melanoma, head and neck, liver or kidney cancer. The CDR3 DNA reads TGTGCCAGCACCCAGGCGAGGGCAGGAAACACCATATATTTT. Protein sequence: CASTQARAGNTIYF.